These 12 T cell receptor beta chains were all obtained from the same sample, sequenced in a study of blood T cell repertoires in COVID-19. Clones were sequenced by immunoSEQ multiplex PCR, and TCRdb holds only the in-frame ones, with some missing. The table has 250,000 to 350,000 clones, more than 75% seen once. Sequences were obtained from peripheral blood. The receptor source for this set is a woman in her forties or fifties who had recovered from COVID-19.

This chain links TRBV27 with TRBJ2-7; 7 bases are a match to TRBD1. With 9 bases clipped from V and 0 bases from J, the junction kept 11 bases outside the gene matches. The CDR3 loop spans 15 amino acids. CDR1 MNHEY and CDR2 SMNVEV come from the germline V gene (reference sequence). In DNA, the CDR3 is TGTGCCAGTAGAACCGGGACAGTGACCTCCTACGAGCAGTACTTC. Translating gives CASRTGTVTSYEQYF.

The chain combines TRBV2 with TRBJ2-1; TRBD2 matches at 7 bases. This CDR3 has 13 residues. Germline CDR1 is SNHLY and CDR2 is FYNNEI. V was pared by 7 bases and J by 6 bases, with 6 bases of the junction left unmatched. CDR3 in DNA: TGTGCCAGCATTCGAGTAGCGGGCAATGAGCAGTTCTTC. This gives the protein CASIRVAGNEQFF.

CDR3 sequence (DNA): TGTGCCAGCAGCTTTGCAGGGGATAATTCACCCCTCCACTTT. Residues: CASSFAGDNSPLHF. This sequence joins TRBV27 and TRBJ1-6; weak D call: TRBD1 (6 bases). This CDR3 is built from 14 residues. Trimming left V 6 bases short and J 5 bases short, with 11 bases between. Germline assignment: CDR1 MNHEY and CDR2 SMNVEV (reference sequence).

This chain connects TRBV24-1 to TRBJ2-7; 8 bases fit TRBD1. The CDR3 covers 15 residues. From germline, CDR1 is KGHDR and CDR2 SFDVKD. The junction had 7 bases not matched to a gene; V was cut back by 2 bases and J by 5 bases. DNA of the CDR3: TGTGCCACCAGTGATTCGGACAGGGTGTGGAACGAGCAGTACTTC. Protein product: CATSDSDRVWNEQYF.

This chain connects TRBV19 to TRBJ1-1; 9 bases line up with TRBD1. The CDR3 is made up of 17 amino acids. V dropped 4 bases and J dropped 0; count of bases not matched to a gene: 9. Germline loops: CDR1 LNHDA, CDR2 SQIVND (reference sequence). CDR3 bases: TGTGCCAGTAGTAACACAGGGGGCGGTAGGGTGAACACTGAAGCTTTCTTT. It specifies CASSNTGGGRVNTEAFF.

The chain couples TRBV7-7 to TRBJ2-7; perhaps TRBD1 as D (6 bases). Trimming took 2 bases from V and 2 from J, leaving 13 bases between them. This CDR3 comprises 15 residues. The germline gives CDR1 SSHAT, CDR2 FNYEAQ (reference sequence). The CDR3, as DNA: TGTGCCAGCAGCTTATCCACAGGGCCGACCTACGAGCAGTACTTC. It yields the protein CASSLSTGPTYEQYF.

The rearrangement uses TRBV19 and TRBJ1-4; D not resolved. The CDR3 runs to 15 residues. V was clipped by 5 bases and J by 4 bases, with 14 bases between them. Germline lookup yields CDR1 LNHDA and CDR2 SQIVND (reference sequence). The CDR3 nucleotides are TGTGCCAGTAGTCTCGAGGGTTGGATTAATGAAAAACTGTTTTTT. Its translation: CASSLEGWINEKLFF.

The rearrangement joins TRBV6-5 to TRBJ1-6; D is undetermined. Germline CDR1 and CDR2: MNHEY and SVGAGI. The V end was cut by 6 bases, the J end by 10 bases, with 16 bases between. This CDR3 has 14 amino acids. This chain's CDR3 is CASSDMGKGSPLHF. The CDR3 DNA reads TGTGCCAGCAGCGACATGGGTAAAGGATCACCCCTCCACTTT.

The V call is TRBV6-5, the J call TRBJ1-1, with D unclear. V shed 5 bases and J shed 0 bases, with 13 bases lying between them. The CDR3 length is 15 residues. The germline gives CDR1 MNHEY, CDR2 SVGAGI. CDR3 sequence (DNA): TGTGCCAGCAGTCTGGCGGTGAACATGAACACTGAAGCTTTCTTT. Protein: CASSLAVNMNTEAFF.

In DNA, the CDR3 is TGTGCCAGTAGTCACCGAGGACAGATCAATCAGCCCCAGCATTTT. Its translation: CASSHRGQINQPQHF. The chain couples TRBV19 to TRBJ1-5, with a weak D call TRBD1 (6 bases). CDR3 length: 15 residues. Germline CDR1 reads LNHDA; CDR2 reads SQIVND (reference sequence). The germline V and J ends were trimmed by 5 bases and 3 bases, with 14 bases remaining between them.

V usage is TRBV19 and J usage is TRBJ2-5; TRBD2 agrees at 8 bases. In germline, CDR1 is LNHDA, CDR2 SQIVND (reference sequence). V gave up 3 bases and J gave up 1 base; unmatched junction bases: 7. The CDR3 runs 16 residues. The CDR3 loop is CASSINHRGGQETQYF. In nucleotides, the CDR3 is TGTGCCAGTAGTATTAATCACCGGGGGGGCCAAGAGACCCAGTACTTC.

The chain combines TRBV6-6 with TRBJ1-5; 7 bases fit TRBD1. Per germline, CDR1 MNHNY and CDR2 SVGAGI (reference sequence). V lost 2 bases, J lost 5 bases, and 6 bases stayed unmatched. The CDR3 spans 15 residues. CDR3 sequence: CASSYHRGPDQPQHF. The CDR3 DNA reads as TGTGCCAGCAGTTACCACAGGGGACCTGATCAGCCCCAGCATTTT.